This TCR beta chain derives from a study of blood T cell repertoires in COVID-19. Germline V gene sequence: CDR1 SGHDN, CDR2 FVKESK. The CDR3 has 14 amino acids. Trimming stripped 4 bases from V and 10 bases from J, with 16 bases between. Generated by immunoSEQ multiplex PCR, the TCRdb table keeps only in-frame clones and is missing some. Among tens of thousands of clones, roughly 83% were seen once, and the ten largest hold roughly 25%. The source of this sequence is a human donor in a cohort sampled during active COVID-19. This chain uses TRBV14 with TRBJ1-4, with D hard to call. The sequenced material came from peripheral blood. CDR3 protein: CASSPPLSRGKLFF. The DNA of the CDR3 is TGTGCCAGCAGCCCACCCCTAAGCCGAGGAAAACTGTTTTTT.